This record covers a single T cell receptor (beta chain). For the second PCR, which ran for about 6 to 12 cycles, a sample-barcoded 5' primer and a J-beta primer mix were used. Tagging of each cDNA molecule was performed by a template-switch adaptor with 12 random nucleotides. TCRdb recomputed calls from the 5' RACE reads with MiXCR, one row per CDR3 protein. The sample records about 1.7 million distinct CDR3 sequences, 28% being singletons. The data were taken from a study of blood T cells in healthy people across ages. The V and J ends lost 4 bases and 3 bases respectively, with 22 bases between them. This CDR3 is 17 amino acids long. Germline assignment: CDR1 LGHNA and CDR2 YNFKEQ.

The J gene is TRBJ2-7, the V gene TRBV4-2; D is unresolved. This sequence was found in a woman aged 25 to 45 in good health. Sequencing was carried out using blood. The CDR3 is CASSRAQAQTSFYEQYF. DNA for the CDR3: TGTGCCAGCAGCCGAGCCCAAGCCCAGACTTCGTTCTACGAGCAGTACTTC.